A selection of T cell receptor beta chains follows, all from one sample in a study of T-cell reconstitution after alpha-beta-depleted transplantation in children. TCRdb reprocessed the PCR reads via MiXCR and lists one record per CDR3 protein. The profile shows about 540,000 distinct CDR3 sequences, about a sixth of them singletons. The material sequenced was PBMCs from the stem cell graft donor, taken from the stem cell graft. These receptors originate from a human donor who donated a stem cell graft to a child with acute lymphoblastic leukemia. Each CDR3 is given with its conserved first and last residue. The D gene is left open where the match is weak. The size of a clone is reported for some rows only, either as once, few or many, or as a class for expanded clones.

J gene,V gene,D gene,clone size,CDR3 DNA,CDR3 protein
TRBJ1-1,TRBV5-1,NA,NA,TGCGCCAGCAGCTCGGACATGAACACTGAAGCTTTCTTT,CASSSDMNTEAFF
TRBJ1-2,TRBV12-3/TRBV12-4,NA,NA,TGTGCCAGCAGTTTAGACGCAGCGGATGGCTACACCTTC,CASSLDAADGYTF
TRBJ1-1,TRBV5-5,NA,once,TGTGCCAGCAGCTATCCGTTTAAGGGGAGAACTGAAGCTTTCTTT,CASSYPFKGRTEAFF
TRBJ2-5,TRBV12-3/TRBV12-4,TRBD2,NA,TGTGCCAGCAGTTGGGGGACTAGCCGCCAAGAGACCCAGTACTTC,CASSWGTSRQETQYF
TRBJ2-2,TRBV12-3/TRBV12-4,TRBD1,NA,TGTGCCAGCAAGCCGGGACAGGGGGCTCCCGGGGAGCTGTTTTTT,CASKPGQGAPGELFF
TRBJ2-2,TRBV11-2,TRBD1,few,TGTGCCAGCAGCGCACAACAGGGGGTGGCCACCGGGGAGCTGTTTTTT,CASSAQQGVATGELFF
TRBJ1-2,TRBV5-6,NA,NA,TGTGCCAGCAGCTTGGCCGGGGTCGGGGGCTACACCTTC,CASSLAGVGGYTF
TRBJ2-1,TRBV5-1,NA,few,TGCGCCAGCAGCCCCATTGTGAGCTCCTACAATGAGCAGTTCTTC,CASSPIVSSYNEQFF
TRBJ1-1,TRBV13,TRBD1,NA,TGTGCCAGCAGCTTCATAAGGGGGCTGGTTCGGCGTTACACTGAAGCTTTCTTT,CASSFIRGLVRRYTEAFF
TRBJ2-7,TRBV18,NA,NA,TGTGCCAGCTCACTCATTCGTCAGGGGAACGAGCAGTACTTC,CASSLIRQGNEQYF
TRBJ2-5,TRBV5-1,NA,few,TGCGCCAGCAGCTTGAGGCGCAGGGGCCAAGAGACCCAGTACTTC,CASSLRRRGQETQYF
TRBJ2-7,TRBV29-1,NA,NA,TGCAGCGTTGACACCCCGGGGTCACCCTACGAGCAGTACTTC,CSVDTPGSPYEQYF
TRBJ2-7,TRBV5-1,TRBD1,NA,TGCGCCAGCAGCTCGGGACAGACCGAGCAGTACTTC,CASSSGQTEQYF
TRBJ1-1,TRBV5-1,NA,NA,TGCGCCAGCAGCGCCTCTACCAGGGGAGCGACTGAAGCTTTCTTT,CASSASTRGATEAFF
TRBJ2-7,TRBV12-3/TRBV12-4,TRBD2,NA,TGTGCCAGCAGTTTAGCCGGGACTAGCGGGAGGGCCACTTTGGACGAGCAGTACTTC,CASSLAGTSGRATLDEQYF
TRBJ1-5,TRBV11-2,NA,few,TGTGCCAGCAGCTTCGGGATAAATAGCAATCAGCCCCAGCATTTT,CASSFGINSNQPQHF
TRBJ2-7,TRBV20-1,TRBD2,NA,TGCAGTGCCCAAGCGGGAGGGACCTCCTACGAGCAGTACTTC,CSAQAGGTSYEQYF
TRBJ2-3,TRBV29-1,TRBD1,NA,TGCAGTGGGACAGGGTCCACAGATACGCAGTATTTT,CSGTGSTDTQYF
TRBJ2-1,TRBV9,NA,few,TGTGCCAGCAGCGCCTGGTCCCAGGGGGGGTACAATGAGCAGTTCTTC,CASSAWSQGGYNEQFF
TRBJ1-1,TRBV5-1,NA,many,TGCGCCAGCAGCTTGGGGGGCTTGGACACTGAAGCTTTCTTT,CASSLGGLDTEAFF
TRBJ2-7,TRBV7-9,NA,NA,TGTGCCAGCAGCTTAGGGATAGGAGGCAGTGACTACGAGCAGTACTTC,CASSLGIGGSDYEQYF
TRBJ1-1,TRBV6-5,NA,few,TGTGCCAGCAGTTACGGCTCAGGGCGTATGAACACTGAAGCTTTCTTT,CASSYGSGRMNTEAFF
TRBJ2-3,TRBV20-1,NA,few,TGCAGTGCTAGCTTATTGCGTCATAGCACAGATACGCAGTATTTT,CSASLLRHSTDTQYF
TRBJ1-5,TRBV20-1,TRBD1,NA,TGCAGTGCCTACTCTCCGGGACAGAGCCTCAATCAGCCCCAGCATTTT,CSAYSPGQSLNQPQHF
TRBJ1-2,TRBV5-1,NA,few,TGCGCCAGCAGCCCTTCGCATGGGCGACAGGACTATGGCTACACCTTC,CASSPSHGRQDYGYTF
TRBJ2-1,TRBV5-5,TRBD2,NA,TGTGCCAGCAGCCTTAGCGGGAGAGATCAGTTCTTC,CASSLSGRDQFF
TRBJ1-5,TRBV19,TRBD1,NA,TGTGCCAGTAGTGGGTCCGACAGGGATCAGCCCCAGCATTTT,CASSGSDRDQPQHF
TRBJ2-1,TRBV12-3/TRBV12-4,NA,few,TGTGCCAGCAGATTACAGGGAGTGTTGGGTGAGCAGTTCTTC,CASRLQGVLGEQFF
TRBJ2-3,TRBV6-5,TRBD1,NA,TGTGCCAGCAGTTTAACAGGGGATTGGGCAGATACGCAGTATTTT,CASSLTGDWADTQYF
TRBJ2-5,TRBV12-3/TRBV12-4,TRBD1,NA,TGTGCCAGCAGTTTGTCAGGGGGCGCCTGGGAGACCCAGTACTTC,CASSLSGGAWETQYF
TRBJ2-7,TRBV6-1,NA,NA,TGTGCCAGCAGGCTAGGGCAGCGCTACGAGCAGTACTTC,CASRLGQRYEQYF
TRBJ2-2,TRBV6-5,NA,NA,TGTGCCAGCAGTTACTATTATCGACAGAACACCGGGGAGCTGTTTTTT,CASSYYYRQNTGELFF
TRBJ2-6,TRBV20-1,NA,few,TGCAGTGCTTCCCGAGATTTCGCTGGGGCCAACGTCCTGACTTTC,CSASRDFAGANVLTF
TRBJ2-1,TRBV14,TRBD2,NA,TGTGCCAGCAGCTACCCGGGACTAGCGGATACCTACAATGAGCAGTTCTTC,CASSYPGLADTYNEQFF
TRBJ1-4,TRBV2,NA,few,TGTGCCAGCAGTGAAATCAGGGGCTTAAATGAAAAACTGTTTTTT,CASSEIRGLNEKLFF
TRBJ2-1,TRBV29-1,NA,NA,TGCAGCGTTGAAAGGGCAGAGAGCTCCTACAATGAGCAGTTCTTC,CSVERAESSYNEQFF
TRBJ2-1,TRBV9,NA,NA,TGTGCCAGCAGCGTAGGGGGACTCGGGGCTAGCCCCTCCTACAATGAGCAGTTCTTC,CASSVGGLGASPSYNEQFF
TRBJ2-7,TRBV6-1,TRBD2,NA,TGTGCCAGCAGTGAAGGGACTAGCGGTGGGCAGTACTTC,CASSEGTSGGQYF